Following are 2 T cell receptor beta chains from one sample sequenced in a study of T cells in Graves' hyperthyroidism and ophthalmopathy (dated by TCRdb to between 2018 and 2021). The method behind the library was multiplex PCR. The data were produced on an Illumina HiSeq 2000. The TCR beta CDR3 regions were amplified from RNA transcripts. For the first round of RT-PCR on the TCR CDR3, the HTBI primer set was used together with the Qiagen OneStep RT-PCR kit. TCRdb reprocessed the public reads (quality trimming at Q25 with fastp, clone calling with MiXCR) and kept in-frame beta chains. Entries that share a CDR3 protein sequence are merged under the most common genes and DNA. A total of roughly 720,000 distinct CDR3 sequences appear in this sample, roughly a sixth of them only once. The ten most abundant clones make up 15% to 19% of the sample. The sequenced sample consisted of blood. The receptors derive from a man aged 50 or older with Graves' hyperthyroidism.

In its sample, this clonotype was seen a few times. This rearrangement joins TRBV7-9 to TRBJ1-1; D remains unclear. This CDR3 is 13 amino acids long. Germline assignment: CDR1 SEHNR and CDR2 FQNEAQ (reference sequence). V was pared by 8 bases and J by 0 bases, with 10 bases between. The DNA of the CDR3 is TGTGCCAGCCACGAAGCCATGAACACTGAAGCTTTCTTT. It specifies CASHEAMNTEAFF.

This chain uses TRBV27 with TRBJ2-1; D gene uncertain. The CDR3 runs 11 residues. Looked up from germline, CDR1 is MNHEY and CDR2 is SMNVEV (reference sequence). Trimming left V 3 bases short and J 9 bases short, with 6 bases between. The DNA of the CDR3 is TGTGCCAGCAGTTTTGAGTTTGAGCAGTTCTTC. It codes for CASSFEFEQFF.